A single sample is the source of the 21 T cell receptor beta chains below, sequenced in a study of OX40 agonist ivuxolimab in advanced cancers. Generated by immunoSEQ multiplex PCR, the TCRdb table keeps only in-frame clones and is missing some. The data show tens of thousands of clones, 70% to 90% seen once. The specimen was CD4+ or CD8+ T cells sorted from blood, collected in a trial of the OX40 agonist ivuxolimab. These receptors all stem from an adult with an advanced solid tumor such as melanoma, head and neck, liver or kidney cancer.

The chain carries TRBV5-4 and TRBJ2-1; 8 bases are shared with TRBD2. The trim removed 2 bases at V and 7 bases at J, leaving 5 bases unmatched. CDR1 and CDR2 (germline): SGHNT, YYREEE (reference sequence). This CDR3 has 14 amino acids. In DNA, the CDR3 is TGTGCCAGCAGCTTAGCGGGAGTACTTAATGAGCAGTTCTTC. Protein sequence: CASSLAGVLNEQFF.

V is TRBV5-1 and J is TRBJ1-2; D is ambiguous. V shed 4 bases and J shed 4 bases, with 17 bases lying between them. The CDR3 length is 15 residues. Germline V CDR1 and CDR2: SGHRS, YFSETQ. CDR3 region: CASSLNSVSPYGYTF. DNA of the CDR3: TGCGCCAGCAGCCTCAATAGCGTTTCTCCCTATGGCTACACCTTC.

The chain carries TRBV5-1 and TRBJ1-2, with 10 bases lining up with TRBD1. Trimming removed 5 bases from V and 5 bases from J; junction bases left unmatched: 6. CDR3 length: 14 residues. In germline, CDR1 is SGHRS, CDR2 YFSETQ. CDR3 sequence reads: CASRPGQGGYGYTF. Written as DNA, the CDR3 is TGCGCCAGCAGGCCCGGACAGGGGGGGTATGGCTACACCTTC.

This clone turned up a few times. CDR3 protein: CASSPVGLGAFF. DNA for the CDR3: TGTGCCAGCAGTCCCGTGGGTCTGGGAGCTTTCTTT. The rearrangement uses TRBV9 and TRBJ1-1, with D unresolved. The V end lost 5 bases, the J end lost 10 bases, and 15 bases lay between the germline ends. Germline CDR1 and CDR2: SGDLS and YYNGEE. The CDR3 length is 12 residues.

This clone was seen only once. The rearrangement links TRBV5-1 to TRBJ2-1; D unclear. The V and J ends lost 5 bases and 4 bases respectively, with 16 bases between them. CDR3 size: 15 residues. In germline, CDR1 is SGHRS, CDR2 YFSETQ. CDR3 residues: CASRLTALFYNEQFF. In DNA, the CDR3 is TGCGCCAGCAGGCTCACGGCGCTTTTTTACAATGAGCAGTTCTTC.

V is TRBV19 and J is TRBJ2-1; possibly TRBD2 for D (6 bases). CDR1 is LNHDA, CDR2 SQIVND, per germline (reference sequence). V was trimmed by 3 bases and J by 8 bases, leaving 14 bases between them. CDR3 size: 14 residues. CDR3 sequence: CASSIPRGMHEQFF. The CDR3 bases are TGTGCCAGTAGTATCCCACGGGGGATGCATGAGCAGTTCTTC.

This chain connects TRBV12-5 to TRBJ1-2; D not certain. There are 10 residues in the CDR3. The V and J ends lost 6 bases and 8 bases respectively, with 7 bases between them. Germline V lookup: CDR1 LGHNT, CDR2 FRNRAP. CDR3 sequence (DNA): TGTGCTAGTGGAGAAGGGGGCTACACCTTC. Protein product: CASGEGGYTF.

The gene calls are TRBV5-1 and TRBJ2-5; TRBD2 matches 7 bases. V lost 1 base and J lost 3; bases outside the gene matches: 9. The CDR3 runs to 16 residues. The germline gives CDR1 SGHRS, CDR2 YFSETQ. The chain's CDR3 is CASSLIASGGEETQYF. The CDR3 DNA reads TGCGCCAGCAGCTTGATTGCTAGCGGAGGTGAAGAGACCCAGTACTTC.

The chain links TRBV2 to TRBJ2-7; the D is unclear. Germline values: CDR1 SNHLY, CDR2 FYNNEI. The germline V and J ends were trimmed by 7 bases and 3 bases, with 16 bases remaining between them. The CDR3 sequence is 14 residues long. The chain's CDR3 is CASKPVPVNYEQYF. In nucleotides, the CDR3 is TGTGCCAGCAAGCCGGTTCCTGTCAACTACGAGCAGTACTTC.

In its sample, this clone was seen a few times. The chain combines TRBV5-1 with TRBJ2-3; D is possibly TRBD1 (5 bases). CDR1 and CDR2 (germline): SGHRS, YFSETQ. Trimming took off 0 bases at V and 0 bases at J, with 8 bases between the two ends. There are 15 residues in the CDR3. Written as DNA, the CDR3 is TGCGCCAGCAGCTTGGAGGGGTTCAGCACAGATACGCAGTATTTT. This codes for CASSLEGFSTDTQYF.

This chain links TRBV18 with TRBJ2-5, with 9 bases aligning to TRBD2. Losses at the gene ends were 1 base for V and 3 bases for J; bases not matched to a gene: 6. Germline values: CDR1 KGHSH, CDR2 LQKENI. CDR3 size: 16 residues. In nucleotides, the CDR3 is TGTGCCAGCTCACCACTTGCTAGCGGGGCCGAAGAGACCCAGTACTTC. It codes for CASSPLASGAEETQYF.

This chain links TRBV6-1 with TRBJ2-1; 12 nucleotides align to TRBD2. The CDR3 has 16 amino acids. With 1 base clipped from V and 4 bases from J, the junction kept 2 bases outside the gene matches. Germline-derived CDR1 and CDR2 are MNHNS and SASEGT. This chain's CDR3 is CASSEGLAGVYNEQFF. CDR3 DNA: TGTGCCAGCAGTGAAGGACTAGCGGGAGTGTACAATGAGCAGTTCTTC.

This rearrangement joins TRBV19 to TRBJ1-2; D is uncertain. The CDR3 runs to 14 residues. The germline V and J ends were trimmed by 3 bases and 3 bases, with 11 bases remaining between them. CDR1 LNHDA and CDR2 SQIVND come from the germline V gene (reference sequence). The CDR3 DNA reads TGTGCCAGTAGTATTCTCAGGAGCGACTATGGCTACACCTTC. This gives the protein CASSILRSDYGYTF.

The V gene is TRBV29-1, the J gene TRBJ1-2, with 7 bases identical to TRBD1. The trim removed 3 bases at V and 0 bases at J, leaving 10 bases unmatched. CDR3 length equals 16 residues. CDR1 is SQVTM, CDR2 ANQGSEA, per germline. The CDR3 DNA follows: TGCAGCGTTGAGAGTTTGGACAGGCCCTCTAACTATGGCTACACCTTC. Translating it yields CSVESLDRPSNYGYTF.

J is TRBJ2-1 and V is TRBV7-9; TRBD2 matches at 9 bases. The CDR3 covers 17 residues. J was trimmed by 9 bases and V by 2 bases; bases with no gene match: 14. The germline gives CDR1 SEHNR, CDR2 FQNEAQ (reference sequence). In DNA, the CDR3 is TGTGCCAGCAGCTTATGGGACTGGGGACTAGCAGTTCTTGAGCAGTTCTTC. This translates into CASSLWDWGLAVLEQFF.

The CDR3 is CASSISGRSGNTIYF. DNA of the CDR3: TGTGCCAGTAGTATATCGGGTCGCTCTGGAAACACCATATATTTT. The gene calls are TRBV19 and TRBJ1-3, with D uncertain. Trimming removed 2 bases from V and 0 bases from J, with 8 bases in between. CDR1 is LNHDA and CDR2 is SQIVND in the germline V gene (reference sequence). The CDR3 is 15 amino acids.

V usage is TRBV6-1 and J usage is TRBJ2-2; the D gene is possibly TRBD2 (5 bases). V was cut by 7 bases and J by 7 bases, with 19 bases left in between. CDR3 length: 15 residues. Germline loops: CDR1 MNHNS, CDR2 SASEGT. The CDR3 nucleotides read TGTGCCAGCACCACACCGAGAGCGGCTCACGGGGAGCTGTTTTTT. It is translated as CASTTPRAAHGELFF.

The chain joins TRBV4-1 to TRBJ2-7, with D possibly matching TRBD1 (5 bases). The CDR3 loop spans 14 amino acids. Per germline, CDR1 MGHRA and CDR2 YSYEKL. The ends were cut back, 1 base at V and 2 bases at J, with 9 bases in the middle. The CDR3 sequence is CASSQVLQAYEQYF. The CDR3 nucleotides read TGCGCCAGCAGCCAAGTCTTACAGGCCTACGAGCAGTACTTC.

V usage is TRBV28 and J usage is TRBJ1-2; D is unresolved. V dropped 4 bases and J dropped 6 bases, with 9 bases sitting between them. The CDR3 runs 12 residues. Germline V lookup: CDR1 MDHEN, CDR2 SYDVKM. CDR3 residues: CASSSLINGYTF. As DNA, the CDR3 is TGTGCCAGCAGTTCCCTTATCAATGGCTACACCTTC.

This clone was seen a single time. The rearrangement joins TRBV18 to TRBJ1-2, with TRBD1 identical over 10 bases. In germline, CDR1 is KGHSH, CDR2 LQKENI. With 2 bases clipped from V and 3 bases from J, the junction kept 6 bases outside the gene matches. The CDR3 has 16 amino acids. The CDR3 loop reads CASSPGTGVGDYGYTF. The DNA for the CDR3 is TGTGCCAGCTCACCAGGGACAGGGGTTGGCGACTATGGCTACACCTTC.

The J gene is TRBJ2-1, the V gene TRBV7-8, with D possibly matching TRBD2 (6 bases). Trimming left V 6 bases short and J 4 bases short, with 19 bases between. The CDR3 totals 16 residues. Germline lookup yields CDR1 SGHVS and CDR2 FQNEAQ. In DNA, the CDR3 is TGTGCCAGCAGTCCCTGGTCGGGGGACGCTTACAATGAGCAGTTCTTC. Its translation: CASSPWSGDAYNEQFF.